The 14 T cell receptor beta chains given below trace back to one sample, sequenced in a study of T cells in Graves' hyperthyroidism and ophthalmopathy. RNA transcripts yielded amplified TCR beta CDR3 regions. HTBI primers were employed in a first-round RT-PCR of the TCR CDR3. In TCRdb, the multiplex PCR reads were re-called with MiXCR into one record per CDR3 protein. Of around 350,000 distinct CDR3 sequences listed, about 18% are singletons. The specimen sequenced was blood. All receptors come from a woman aged 18-30 years with Graves' hyperthyroidism.

This clonotype was detected only a few times. The chain carries TRBV4-1 and TRBJ2-2; D is perhaps TRBD1 or TRBD2 (5 bases each). Per germline, CDR1 MGHRA and CDR2 YSYEKL. There are 14 residues in the CDR3. The V gene lost 4 bases and the J gene lost 8 bases, with 14 bases spanning the gap. CDR3 DNA: TGCGCCAGCAGCCGCTCCGGGACGCGTGGGGAGCTGTTTTTT. Protein product: CASSRSGTRGELFF.

This clonotype was found many times. The CDR3: CASNWGTEAFF. The DNA for the CDR3 is TGTGCCAGCAACTGGGGCACTGAAGCTTTCTTT. This chain uses TRBV12-3 or TRBV12-4 with TRBJ1-1; D remains unclear. The CDR3 has 11 residues. V was clipped by 7 bases and J by 4 bases, with 7 bases between them.

This clonotype has a handful of counts. This chain joins TRBV30 and TRBJ1-5; no definite D call. Between the trimmed V and J ends, which lost 1 base and 11 bases, there was a span of 12 bases. In germline, CDR1 is GTSNPN, CDR2 SVGIG (reference sequence). This CDR3 region has 12 residues. The CDR3 region is CAWSGNQVAQHF. The CDR3 DNA sequence: TGTGCCTGGAGTGGCAACCAAGTGGCCCAGCATTTT.

This clonotype appeared many times. The CDR3 DNA sequence: TGCGCCAGCAGCTCCGGACAGGCATTCATGAACACTGAAGCTTTCTTT. This gives the protein CASSSGQAFMNTEAFF. The V gene is TRBV5-1, the J gene TRBJ1-1, with 7 bases lining up with TRBD1. Per the germline V gene, CDR1 is SGHRS and CDR2 is YFSETQ. The CDR3 contains 16 residues. Germline trimming cut 3 bases from V and 0 bases from J; bases unmatched to any gene: 8.

This clonotype was found many times. This chain joins TRBV20-1 and TRBJ1-2; D uncertain. CDR1 is DFQATT and CDR2 is SNEGSKA in the germline V gene (reference sequence). V was clipped by 0 bases and J by 8 bases, with 10 bases between them. This CDR3 contains 12 residues. Written as DNA, the CDR3 is TGCAGTGCTAGAGATCAGGATTGGGGCTACACCTTC. This codes for CSARDQDWGYTF.

The V gene is TRBV4-2, the J gene TRBJ1-2; tentatively, D is TRBD1 (5 bases). The CDR3 contains 15 residues. Trimming took off 0 bases at V and 6 bases at J, with 14 bases between the two ends. CDR1 is LGHNA and CDR2 is YNFKEQ in the germline V gene. CDR3 region: CASSQDLQGKNGYTF. The CDR3 region has the DNA TGTGCCAGCAGCCAAGATCTTCAGGGAAAAAATGGCTACACCTTC.

In this sample, this clonotype turned up a few times. This rearrangement joins TRBV24-1 to TRBJ2-5; the D call may be TRBD1 or TRBD2 (7 bases each). Germline lookup yields CDR1 KGHDR and CDR2 SFDVKD. The V gene lost 6 bases and the J gene lost 6 bases, with 13 bases spanning the gap. The CDR3 totals 13 residues. CDR3 nucleotide sequence: TGTGCCACCAGTTCAGGGGGGGCAAAGACCCAGTACTTC. It specifies CATSSGGAKTQYF.

This clonotype was counted many times. V and J are TRBV6-1 and TRBJ2-5; D not resolved. In germline, CDR1 is MNHNS, CDR2 SASEGT. Trimming took 8 bases from V and 5 from J, leaving 9 bases between them. The CDR3 consists of 11 residues. Written as DNA, the CDR3 is TGTGCCAGCTTCACCGGGGAGACCCAGTACTTC. Its translation is CASFTGETQYF.

This clonotype was detected many times. The gene calls are TRBV6-5 and TRBJ2-5; 12 bases are a match to TRBD2. CDR1 MNHEY and CDR2 SVGAGI come from the germline V gene. J gave up 2 bases and V 0 bases, and 1 base lay outside the gene matches. The length of the CDR3 is 16 residues. In nucleotides, the CDR3 is TGTGCCAGCAGTTACTCCGGGACTAGCGGGCAAGAGACCCAGTACTTC. Protein: CASSYSGTSGQETQYF.

This clonotype was found a few times. The chain employs TRBV13 and TRBJ1-3, with 11 bases fitting TRBD1. CDR3 length equals 18 residues. CDR1 and CDR2 from the germline V gene are PRHDT and FYEKMQ (reference sequence). The V and J ends lost 5 bases and 2 bases, in that order; junction bases with no gene match: 11. The CDR3 is CASSPGQGATRPGNTIYF. DNA of the CDR3: TGTGCCAGCAGCCCTGGACAGGGGGCGACCCGCCCTGGAAACACCATATATTTT.

As to this clonotype: The final CDR3 position lacks the conserved phenylalanine or tryptophan, pointing to a likely read error. This chain joins TRBV5-1 and TRBJ2-2; TRBD1 is a possible D gene (6 bases). CDR1 is SGHRS, CDR2 YFSETQ, per germline. Trimming cost V 4 bases and J 2 bases, with 18 bases left between them. The CDR3 is 17 amino acids. CDR3 in DNA: TGCGCCAGCAGCCCCCGCCCTGCAGGGGAAAACACCGGGGAGCTGTTTCTT. Translation: CASSPRPAGENTGELFL.

This clonotype was observed many times. This rearrangement joins TRBV7-9 to TRBJ1-2; weak D call: TRBD1 (5 bases). The CDR3 totals 17 residues. V was trimmed by 0 bases and J by 4 bases, leaving 18 bases between them. Germline CDR1 and CDR2: SEHNR and FQNEAQ (reference sequence). The CDR3, as DNA: TGTGCCAGCAGCTTAGCTTCAAGGCAGGGACCACCCTATGGCTACACCTTC. Translating gives CASSLASRQGPPYGYTF.

There are many counts of this clonotype. The chain uses TRBV28 and TRBJ2-7, with TRBD1 matching over 7 bases. There are 11 residues in the CDR3. Germline CDR1 is MDHEN and CDR2 is SYDVKM. V was clipped by 10 bases and J by 7 bases; unmatched bases: 7. The CDR3 DNA follows: TGTGCCATCCAGGGGGTGCGGGAGCAGTACTTC. As protein: CAIQGVREQYF.

The V and J genes are TRBV7-2 and TRBJ2-7; D may be TRBD1 (6 bases). The V gene lost 0 bases and the J gene lost 4 bases, with 13 bases spanning the gap. The CDR3 contains 15 residues. Germline lookup yields CDR1 SGHTA and CDR2 FQGNSA. CDR3 DNA sequence: TGTGCCAGCAGCTTAGCGAGGACAGCAGTGTACGAGCAGTACTTC. It encodes CASSLARTAVYEQYF.